Given below is one T cell receptor (beta chain) in context. This sample was included in a study of glioma-infiltrating T cells. Across the whole study: Blood libraries targeted about 4- to 11-fold coverage of about a million T cells.

V gave up 8 bases and J gave up 3 bases; unmatched junction bases: 7. Germline CDR1 and CDR2: SQVTM and ANQGSEA. The CDR3 runs 13 residues. The iRepertoire nested amplicon-rescue multiplex PCR amplified TCR alpha and beta CDR3s from RNA. MiXCR, run by TCRdb on the multiplex PCR reads, gives a single entry per CDR3 protein. The repertoire holds more than 350,000 distinct CDR3 sequences, about 40% seen once, with about 11% in the top ten. The sequenced sample consisted of glioma tissue, nonneoplastic brain tissue, or PBMCs (not recorded which). This receptor was taken from a human donor with low-grade glioma or glioblastoma, undergoing nonglioma brain surgery, or in good health (not recorded which). The chain links TRBV29-1 to TRBJ2-7, with 10 bases aligning to TRBD2. The CDR3, as DNA: TGCAGCTCCTGGACTAGCGGAGTCTACGAGCAGTACTTC. It specifies CSSWTSGVYEQYF.